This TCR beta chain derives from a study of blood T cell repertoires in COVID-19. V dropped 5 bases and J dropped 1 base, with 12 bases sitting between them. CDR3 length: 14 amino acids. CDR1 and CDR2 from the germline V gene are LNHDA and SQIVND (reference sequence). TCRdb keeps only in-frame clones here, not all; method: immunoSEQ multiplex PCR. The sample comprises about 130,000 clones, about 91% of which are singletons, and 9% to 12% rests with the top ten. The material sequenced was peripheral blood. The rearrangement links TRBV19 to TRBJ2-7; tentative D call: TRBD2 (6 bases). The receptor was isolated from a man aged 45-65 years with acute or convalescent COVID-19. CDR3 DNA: TGTGCCAGTAGTTCAACCGGGACTTCCTACGAGCAGTACTTC. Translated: CASSSTGTSYEQYF.